The rows below give T cell receptor beta chains drawn from one sample of a study of neurological immune-mediated disorders. TCRdb re-called the 5' RACE reads with MiXCR, one entry per CDR3 protein. The profile shows roughly 80,000 distinct CDR3 sequences, under 10% of them singletons. Sequenced sample: PBMCs. Receptors were obtained from a man aged 50-59 years in good health. The CDR3 runs from the conserved cysteine through the conserved F or W. The order of the fields is D gene, clone size, J gene, V gene, CDR3 protein, CDR3 DNA. A D gene is named only where the DNA matches it firmly. Clone size, where shown, is once, few, many, or a class for clones that have expanded.

D: .; size: many; J: TRBJ1-3; V: TRBV7-2; CDR3: CASSPRVAASSGNTIYF; DNA: TGTGCCAGCAGCCCGCGGGTCGCGGCGAGCTCTGGAAACACCATATATTTT
D: .; size: many; J: TRBJ2-5; V: TRBV11-2; CDR3: CASSSQVRETQYF; DNA: TGTGCCAGCAGCTCCCAGGTGCGGGAGACCCAGTACTTC
D: TRBD2; size: many; J: TRBJ2-2; V: TRBV7-2; CDR3: CASSLPATMGLAGRTGELFF; DNA: TGTGCCAGCAGCTTACCCGCTACCATGGGACTAGCGGGCCGTACCGGGGAGCTGTTTTTT
D: .; size: many; J: TRBJ2-7; V: TRBV3-1; CDR3: CASSQDLGREDEQYF; DNA: TGTGCCAGCAGCCAAGATTTAGGCAGGGAGGACGAGCAGTACTTC
D: .; size: many; J: TRBJ1-1; V: TRBV28; CDR3: CEVLGTEAFF; DNA: TGTGAGGTATTAGGGACTGAAGCTTTCTTT
D: TRBD1; size: many; J: TRBJ2-2; V: TRBV10-3; CDR3: CAISDPGQFNGELFF; DNA: TGTGCCATCAGTGATCCGGGACAGTTTAACGGGGAGCTGTTTTTT
D: .; size: many; J: TRBJ2-3; V: TRBV20-1; CDR3: CSAPGRLDTQYF; DNA: TGCAGTGCCCCCGGGCGGTTAGATACGCAGTATTTT
D: .; size: many; J: TRBJ1-3; V: TRBV7-9; CDR3: CASSLLQVDSGNTIYF; DNA: TGTGCCAGCAGCTTACTTCAGGTAGACTCTGGAAACACCATATATTTT
D: .; size: many; J: TRBJ1-1; V: TRBV5-1; CDR3: CASSLGAGRNTEAFF; DNA: TGCGCCAGCAGCTTGGGAGCGGGTAGGAACACTGAAGCTTTCTTT
D: TRBD2; size: many; J: TRBJ2-3; V: TRBV20-1; CDR3: CSASGGGRVGGDTQYF; DNA: TGCAGTGCTAGTGGTGGCGGGAGGGTGGGGGGAGATACGCAGTATTTT
D: TRBD1; size: many; J: TRBJ1-1; V: TRBV28; CDR3: CASSYGGQGRSEAFF; DNA: TGTGCCAGCAGTTACGGGGGACAGGGGAGGTCTGAAGCTTTCTTT
D: TRBD1; size: many; J: TRBJ1-5; V: TRBV6-1; CDR3: CASRWQGGNQPQHF; DNA: TGTGCCAGCAGGTGGCAGGGGGGCAATCAGCCCCAGCATTTT
D: TRBD2; size: few; J: TRBJ2-3; V: TRBV20-1; CDR3: CSARDLGLAGFTDTQYF; DNA: TGCAGTGCTAGAGATCTAGGACTAGCGGGGTTCACAGATACGCAGTATTTT
D: .; size: many; J: TRBJ2-7; V: TRBV5-1; CDR3: CASSLVGGMDEQYF; DNA: TGCGCCAGCAGCTTGGTAGGGGGAATGGACGAGCAGTACTTC
D: .; size: many; J: TRBJ2-4; V: TRBV6-5; CDR3: CASTKQENIQYF; DNA: TGTGCCAGCACTAAACAAGAAAACATTCAGTACTTC
D: TRBD2; size: many; J: TRBJ2-3; V: TRBV5-1; CDR3: CASSLNGLAGGTDTQYF; DNA: TGCGCCAGCAGCCTCAATGGACTAGCGGGAGGCACAGATACGCAGTATTTT
D: TRBD1; size: many; J: TRBJ2-1; V: TRBV6-2/TRBV6-3; CDR3: CVSSGSNPTGAPYNEQFF; DNA: TGTGTCAGCAGTGGATCCAACCCTACAGGGGCCCCTTACAATGAGCAGTTCTTC
D: .; size: many; J: TRBJ2-5; V: TRBV28; CDR3: CASSLPGARVQYF; DNA: TGTGCCAGCAGTTTGCCGGGGGCGAGAGTCCAGTACTTC
D: .; size: once; J: TRBJ2-1; V: TRBV20-1; CDR3: CSARVTGYYNEQFF; DNA: TGCAGTGCTAGAGTCACAGGGTACTACAATGAGCAGTTCTTC
D: .; size: many; J: TRBJ1-6; V: TRBV20-1; CDR3: CSARDSDSPLHF; DNA: TGCAGTGCTAGAGACAGCGATTCACCCCTCCACTTT
D: TRBD2; size: .; J: TRBJ2-1; V: TRBV18; CDR3: CASSPSSGRAYNEQFF; DNA: TGTGCCAGCTCACCAAGTTCAGGGAGGGCCTACAATGAGCAGTTCTTC
D: .; size: many; J: TRBJ2-2; V: TRBV12-3/TRBV12-4; CDR3: CASSYRTNTGELFF; DNA: TGTGCCAGCAGTTATCGGACGAACACCGGGGAGCTGTTTTTT
D: .; size: many; J: TRBJ2-1; V: TRBV2; CDR3: CASSGTIQLLPNEQFF; DNA: TGTGCCAGCAGTGGAACTATTCAACTACTGCCTAATGAGCAGTTCTTC
D: .; size: many; J: TRBJ2-5; V: TRBV12-3/TRBV12-4; CDR3: CASSPHGVLGTQYF; DNA: TGTGCCAGCAGTCCACATGGGGTGTTGGGGACCCAGTACTTC
D: .; size: many; J: TRBJ2-5; V: TRBV5-1; CDR3: CASSFQEIQYF; DNA: TGCGCCAGCAGCTTTCAAGAGATCCAGTACTTC
D: .; size: .; J: TRBJ1-2; V: TRBV5-1; CDR3: CASSKDERANYGYTF; DNA: TGCGCCAGCAGTAAGGACGAGAGGGCTAACTATGGCTACACCTTC
D: TRBD2; size: many; J: TRBJ2-4; V: TRBV5-1; CDR3: CASSRDNSGVYIQYF; DNA: TGCGCCAGCAGTCGCGATAATAGCGGGGTCTACATTCAGTACTTC
D: .; size: many; J: TRBJ2-1; V: TRBV4-1; CDR3: CASSQDPAGSSYNEQFF; DNA: TGCGCCAGCAGCCAAGATCCGGCGGGGAGCTCCTACAATGAGCAGTTCTTC
D: TRBD2; size: many; J: TRBJ2-3; V: TRBV5-1; CDR3: CASTGGASPSTDTQYF; DNA: TGCGCCAGCACCGGGGGGGCCAGTCCGTCGACAGATACGCAGTATTTT
D: .; size: many; J: TRBJ2-2; V: TRBV3-1; CDR3: CASSQGTFSTGELFF; DNA: TGTGCCAGCAGCCAAGGGACCTTCAGTACCGGGGAGCTGTTTTTT
D: .; size: .; J: TRBJ2-3; V: TRBV18; CDR3: CASSPLEGTDTQYF; DNA: TGTGCCAGCTCACCACTAGAGGGCACAGATACGCAGTATTTT
D: TRBD1; size: many; J: TRBJ2-1; V: TRBV12-3/TRBV12-4; CDR3: CASSRTGESDNEQFF; DNA: TGTGCCAGCAGTCGCACAGGGGAGTCTGACAATGAGCAGTTCTTC
D: TRBD2; size: .; J: TRBJ2-7; V: TRBV5-1; CDR3: CANSLGLAGSYEQYF; DNA: TGCGCCAACAGCTTGGGACTAGCGGGTTCCTACGAGCAGTACTTC
D: TRBD2; size: many; J: TRBJ2-3; V: TRBV12-5; CDR3: CASGLGLAGGTDTQYF; DNA: TGTGCTAGTGGATTGGGACTAGCGGGAGGCACAGATACGCAGTATTTT
D: .; size: .; J: TRBJ2-7; V: TRBV5-1; CDR3: CASSLQDFSYEQYF; DNA: TGCGCCAGCAGCTTACAGGACTTCTCCTACGAGCAGTACTTC
D: .; size: many; J: TRBJ1-2; V: TRBV29-1; CDR3: CSVPGNTF; DNA: TGCAGCGTTCCGGGGAATACCTTC
D: .; size: few; J: TRBJ2-1; V: TRBV7-2; CDR3: CASSFGHQNNEQFF; DNA: TGTGCCAGCAGCTTTGGACACCAGAACAATGAGCAGTTCTTC
D: TRBD2; size: many; J: TRBJ2-7; V: TRBV7-2; CDR3: CASSLLRGSNYEQYF; DNA: TGTGCCAGCAGCTTACTGCGGGGGAGTAACTACGAGCAGTACTTC
D: TRBD1; size: many; J: TRBJ2-2; V: TRBV3-1; CDR3: CASSQETGAKPGELFF; DNA: TGTGCCAGCAGCCAGGAGACAGGGGCTAAGCCCGGGGAGCTGTTTTTT
D: TRBD1; size: many; J: TRBJ2-2; V: TRBV7-7; CDR3: CASSLETGNTNTGELFF; DNA: TGTGCCAGCAGCTTAGAGACAGGGAACACGAACACCGGGGAGCTGTTTTTT
D: TRBD1; size: many; J: TRBJ1-1; V: TRBV29-1; CDR3: CSVESGQGNTEAFF; DNA: TGCAGCGTTGAATCGGGACAGGGGAACACTGAAGCTTTCTTT
D: TRBD2; size: many; J: TRBJ2-7; V: TRBV7-3; CDR3: CASSSQAGSGYEQYF; DNA: TGTGCCAGCAGCTCCCAAGCGGGATCTGGCTACGAGCAGTACTTC
D: TRBD2; size: many; J: TRBJ2-5; V: TRBV10-3; CDR3: CAIKPGLADKETQYF; DNA: TGTGCCATCAAACCGGGACTAGCGGATAAAGAGACCCAGTACTTC
D: .; size: many; J: TRBJ1-1; V: TRBV18; CDR3: CASSLGANEAFF; DNA: TGTGCCAGCTCATTGGGGGCCAATGAAGCTTTCTTT
D: TRBD2; size: many; J: TRBJ2-7; V: TRBV20-1; CDR3: CSARDSGRTYEQYF; DNA: TGCAGTGCTAGAGATAGCGGGAGGACTTACGAGCAGTACTTC